A selection of T cell receptor beta chains follows, all from one sample in a study of blood T cell repertoires in COVID-19. Some clones are missing from TCRdb's copy, which holds only in-frame ones; the method was immunoSEQ multiplex PCR. Among a few hundred thousand clones listed, around 90% were seen once. The source material was peripheral blood. Every receptor here comes from a woman between 35 and 50 years old who had recovered from COVID-19. The CDR3 runs from the conserved cysteine through the conserved F or W. Fields, in order: J gene, V gene, clone size, D gene, CDR3 DNA, CDR3 protein. A D gene is named only where the DNA matches it firmly. Rows give clone size only sometimes, using once, few, many, or a class for an expanded clone.

TRBJ2-7 | TRBV30 | . | . | TGTGCCTGGGGTCCGGGGAGCTACGAGCAGTACTTC | CAWGPGSYEQYF
TRBJ1-2 | TRBV7-2 | . | . | TGTGCCAGCAGCTTAGAGGGGTCCAACCCCTATGGCTACACCTTC | CASSLEGSNPYGYTF
TRBJ2-7 | TRBV18 | . | TRBD1 | TGTGCCAGCTCACCACCGGCAGGGGGATACGAGCAGTACTTC | CASSPPAGGYEQYF
TRBJ2-1 | TRBV5-4 | many | TRBD1 | TGTGCCAGCAGCTTGGTGGGACAGGGGTGGTCGAATGAGCAGTTCTTC | CASSLVGQGWSNEQFF
TRBJ1-2 | TRBV30 | . | TRBD1 | TGTGCCTGGAGTGTACGGACAGGGAACTATGGCTACACCTTC | CAWSVRTGNYGYTF
TRBJ2-1 | TRBV19 | . | TRBD2 | TGTGCCAGTAGTGAACTAGCGAAGCCCTACAATGAGCAGTTCTTC | CASSELAKPYNEQFF
TRBJ2-2 | TRBV28 | . | TRBD2 | TGTGCCAGCAGTTTATTAGCCGTTGGGACTAGCAGAAACACCGGGGAGCTGTTTTTT | CASSLLAVGTSRNTGELFF
TRBJ2-3 | TRBV30 | . | . | TGTGCCTGGAGTGTACGTGGGAGTAGTGGCACAGATACGCAGTATTTT | CAWSVRGSSGTDTQYF
TRBJ2-1 | TRBV11-2 | . | . | TGTGCCAGCAGCTTTCCGCGTGCTGAGCAGTTCTTC | CASSFPRAEQFF
TRBJ2-3 | TRBV9 | . | . | TGTGCCAGCAGCGTAGGCGGGATGGGGGCAGATACGCAGTATTTT | CASSVGGMGADTQYF
TRBJ2-7 | TRBV5-4 | . | TRBD2 | TGTGCCAGCAGCTTCGGGCTAGCGGGTGCGTTCTCCTACGAGCAGTACTTC | CASSFGLAGAFSYEQYF
TRBJ2-7 | TRBV24-1 | few | . | TGTGCCACCAGTGATTTTCGGACAAGGCGTTTCGTGGGAGAGCAGTACTTC | CATSDFRTRRFVGEQYF
TRBJ2-2 | TRBV10-3 | . | . | TGTGCCATCAGACGGGACTTGCTCAACACCGGGGAGCTGTTTTTT | CAIRRDLLNTGELFF
TRBJ2-7 | TRBV5-6 | . | . | TGTGCCAGCAGCCCCGACAGATCCGAGCAGTACTTC | CASSPDRSEQYF
TRBJ2-2 | TRBV24-1 | . | . | TGTGCCACCAGTGACCAGAAACGGGAGCTGTTTTTT | CATSDQKRELFF
TRBJ1-2 | TRBV7-3 | . | TRBD1 | TGTGCCAGCAGCAACCCGGGACAGGTGGGGGATAACTATGGCTACACCTTC | CASSNPGQVGDNYGYTF
TRBJ1-1 | TRBV4-1 | . | . | TGCGCCAGCAGCCGGGCTGCGGGTGCTGACACTGAAGCTTTCTTT | CASSRAAGADTEAFF
TRBJ1-1 | TRBV28 | . | . | TGTGCCAGCAGTTTAGGAGGGGAAATCGGCAACACTGAAGCTTTCTTT | CASSLGGEIGNTEAFF
TRBJ2-7 | TRBV9 | . | TRBD1 | TGTGCCAGCAGCGGTCTGACAGGGGCTAACGAGCAGTACTTC | CASSGLTGANEQYF
TRBJ2-7 | TRBV5-1 | . | TRBD1 | TGCGCCAGCAGCTGGGGTGGACAGGGATCCTACGAGCAGTACTTC | CASSWGGQGSYEQYF
TRBJ2-2 | TRBV5-6 | . | . | TGTGCCAGCAGCCCCCCACTAGCTACGAACACCGGGGAGCTGTTTTTT | CASSPPLATNTGELFF
TRBJ1-3 | TRBV4-1 | . | . | TGCGCCAGCAGCCAAGGAGACAGTTCCCCGCCCGCGGATTTT | CASSQGDSSPPADF
TRBJ1-4 | TRBV24-1 | . | . | TGTGCCACCAGTGACACGGGAGGACCTAATGAAAAACTGTTTTTT | CATSDTGGPNEKLFF
TRBJ2-7 | TRBV5-1 | . | . | TGCGCCAGCAGCTTACGGGGGGCTTCCTACGAGCAGTACTTC | CASSLRGASYEQYF
TRBJ2-3 | TRBV19 | . | TRBD2 | TGTGCCAGTAGGTCGTCTAGCGGAGGCACAGATACGCAGTATTTT | CASRSSSGGTDTQYF
TRBJ2-7 | TRBV19 | once | . | TGTGCCAGTAGTATAGTTTACAGGGGTGCGGGAAACGAGCAGTACTTC | CASSIVYRGAGNEQYF
TRBJ2-2 | TRBV28 | . | . | TGTGCCAGCAGTTTACGTCCGGGGAACACCGGGGAGCTGTTTTTT | CASSLRPGNTGELFF
TRBJ2-3 | TRBV19 | . | TRBD2 | TGTGCCAGTAGTTCGGGACTAGGGGATACGCAGTATTTT | CASSSGLGDTQYF
TRBJ2-2 | TRBV19 | . | . | TGTGCCAGTAGTACAGGACTTGCGAACACCGGGGAGCTGTTTTTT | CASSTGLANTGELFF
TRBJ1-4 | TRBV5-1 | . | TRBD1 | TGCGCCAGCAGCATCGGACAGGGGCGCGAAAAACTGTTTTTT | CASSIGQGREKLFF
TRBJ2-2 | TRBV27 | . | TRBD1 | TGTGCCAGCAGTCCCCGACCTCGGGACAGCTGGGAGCTGTTTTTT | CASSPRPRDSWELFF
TRBJ1-5 | TRBV2 | . | . | TGTGCCAGCACCCCACAGGGAGGCAATCAGCCCCAGCATTTT | CASTPQGGNQPQHF
TRBJ2-5 | TRBV6-5 | . | . | TGTGCCAGCAGCCCCGACCTAGAGATAGTAAGCCAGTACTTC | CASSPDLEIVSQYF
TRBJ2-2 | TRBV14 | once | . | TGTGCCAGCAGACAAAGTAGCACCGGGGAGCTGTTTTTT | CASRQSSTGELFF
TRBJ1-1 | TRBV28 | . | . | TGTGCCACGACATGGAACACTGAAGCTTTCTTT | CATTWNTEAFF
TRBJ2-1 | TRBV9 | . | TRBD2 | TGTGCCAGCACCACCGGGACTAGGATGAATGAGCAGTTCTTC | CASTTGTRMNEQFF
TRBJ2-7 | TRBV27 | . | . | TGTGCCAGCAGTTTATCCCGGTCCTACGAGCAGTACTTC | CASSLSRSYEQYF
TRBJ2-3 | TRBV24-1 | . | . | TGTGCCACCAGTGTAGGGGCGGATTATACGCAGTATTTT | CATSVGADYTQYF
TRBJ2-4 | TRBV2 | . | TRBD1 | TGTGCCAGCAGTTACCCCAGGGGGCGCGCCAAAAACATTCAGTACTTC | CASSYPRGRAKNIQYF
TRBJ1-4 | TRBV28 | . | TRBD1 | TGTGCCAGCAGTTTCGAGGGGGCTGATGAAAAACTGTTTTTT | CASSFEGADEKLFF
TRBJ2-1 | TRBV6-5 | . | . | TGTGCCAGCGCAAGACAACCGGCTTCCTACAATGAGCAGTTCTTC | CASARQPASYNEQFF
TRBJ2-3 | TRBV9 | once | . | TGTGCCAGCAGCTCCTCGGGCACAGATACGCAGTATTTT | CASSSSGTDTQYF
TRBJ2-2 | TRBV5-4 | once | TRBD2 | TGTGCCAGCAGCTCCCCGGGACTAGCGGGAGCGGCCGGGGAGCTGTTTTTT | CASSSPGLAGAAGELFF
TRBJ1-1 | TRBV29-1 | . | . | TGCAGCGTTGAACCCAGGGGAGGGGTGAACACTGAAGCTTTCTTT | CSVEPRGGVNTEAFF
TRBJ2-5 | TRBV27 | once | TRBD2 | TGTGCCAGCAATCCTAGCGGGAGGGAAGAGACCCAGTACTTC | CASNPSGREETQYF
TRBJ2-5 | TRBV24-1 | . | . | TGTGCCACCTGGTCCGGGAAGCAAGAGACCCAGTACTTC | CATWSGKQETQYF
TRBJ2-1 | TRBV19 | once | TRBD2 | TGTGCCAGTAGTATAGATGGGGCTAGCGGGGGATCCTACAATGAGCAGTTCTTC | CASSIDGASGGSYNEQFF
TRBJ1-5 | TRBV19 | . | . | TGTGCCAGTAGTCCTCAGGGGCCTCTGCAGCCCCAGCATTTT | CASSPQGPLQPQHF
TRBJ2-2 | TRBV18 | . | . | TGTGCCAGCTCACCATTGGCGGGCAAGGCTAATAACACCGGGGAGCTGTTTTTT | CASSPLAGKANNTGELFF
TRBJ1-5 | TRBV19 | . | TRBD1 | TGTGCCAGTAGTATGAGACAGGGGGCTGGCAGCAATCAGCCCCAGCATTTT | CASSMRQGAGSNQPQHF
TRBJ1-4 | TRBV12-3/TRBV12-4 | . | TRBD1 | TGTGCCAGCTTTGGACAGGGAGAGGAAAAACTGTTTTTT | CASFGQGEEKLFF
TRBJ2-7 | TRBV5-5 | . | TRBD1 | TGTGCCAGCAGCCCTACCGGGACAGGCGCCTACGAGCAGTACTTC | CASSPTGTGAYEQYF
TRBJ2-2 | TRBV30 | . | TRBD1 | TGTGCCTGGAGTGTACGCGGGGACAGGGGGACCGGGGAGCTGTTTTTT | CAWSVRGDRGTGELFF
TRBJ2-7 | TRBV9 | . | TRBD1 | TGTGCCAGCAGCGTGACAGGGTACTCAGTTGAGCAGTACTTC | CASSVTGYSVEQYF
TRBJ1-5 | TRBV2 | few | . | TGTGCCAGCAGCGAGTTAAAAGACAGCTACAATCAGCCCCAGCATTTT | CASSELKDSYNQPQHF
TRBJ1-2 | TRBV6-1 | . | . | TGTGCCAGCAGTGAAGCTATATCAGAAGGCTACACCTTC | CASSEAISEGYTF
TRBJ1-3 | TRBV5-1 | few | . | TGCGCCAGCAGCGGCACTGGACAGTCCTCTGGAAACACCATATATTTT | CASSGTGQSSGNTIYF
TRBJ1-4 | TRBV6-2/TRBV6-3 | . | . | TGTGCCAGCAGTCGGCACAGGGAAGGTCTGGAAAAACTGTTTTTT | CASSRHREGLEKLFF